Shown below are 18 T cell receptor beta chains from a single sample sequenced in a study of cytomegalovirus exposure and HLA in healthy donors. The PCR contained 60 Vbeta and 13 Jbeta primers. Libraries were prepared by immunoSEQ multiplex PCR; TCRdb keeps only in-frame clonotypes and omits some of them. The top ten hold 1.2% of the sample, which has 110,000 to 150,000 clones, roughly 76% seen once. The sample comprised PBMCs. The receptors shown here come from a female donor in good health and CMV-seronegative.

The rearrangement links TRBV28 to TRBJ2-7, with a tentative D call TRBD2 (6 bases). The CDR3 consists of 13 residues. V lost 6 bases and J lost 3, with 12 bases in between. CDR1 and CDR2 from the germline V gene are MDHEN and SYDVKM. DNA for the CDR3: TGTGCCAGCAGGAGGGGACTTAGCTACGAGCAGTACTTC. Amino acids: CASRRGLSYEQYF. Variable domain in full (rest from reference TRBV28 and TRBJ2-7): DVKVTQSSRYLVKRTGEKVFLECVQDMDHENMFWYRQDPGLGLRLIYFSYDVKMKEKGDIPEGYSVSREKKERFSLILESASTNQTSMYLCASRRGLSYEQYFGPGTRLTVT.

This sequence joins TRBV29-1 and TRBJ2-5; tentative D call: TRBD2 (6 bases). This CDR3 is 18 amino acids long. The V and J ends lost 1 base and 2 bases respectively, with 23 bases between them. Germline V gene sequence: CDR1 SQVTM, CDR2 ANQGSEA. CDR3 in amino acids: CSVEVTSITSSSQETQYF. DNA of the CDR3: TGCAGCGTTGAAGTTACATCGATAACTAGCAGTTCACAAGAGACCCAGTACTTC.

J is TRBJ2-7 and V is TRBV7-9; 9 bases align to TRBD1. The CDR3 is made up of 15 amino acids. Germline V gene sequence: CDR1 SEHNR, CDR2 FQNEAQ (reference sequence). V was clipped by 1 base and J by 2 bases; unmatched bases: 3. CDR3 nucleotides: TGTGCCAGCAGCTTAGGGGACAGGGAGCCCTACGAGCAGTACTTC. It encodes CASSLGDREPYEQYF.

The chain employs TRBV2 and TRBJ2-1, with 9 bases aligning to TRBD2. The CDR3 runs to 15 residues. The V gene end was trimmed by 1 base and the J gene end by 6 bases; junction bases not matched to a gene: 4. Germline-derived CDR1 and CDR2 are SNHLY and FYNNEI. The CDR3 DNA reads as TGTGCCAGCAGTGAAGAGCTAGCGGGACCCAATGAGCAGTTCTTC. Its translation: CASSEELAGPNEQFF.

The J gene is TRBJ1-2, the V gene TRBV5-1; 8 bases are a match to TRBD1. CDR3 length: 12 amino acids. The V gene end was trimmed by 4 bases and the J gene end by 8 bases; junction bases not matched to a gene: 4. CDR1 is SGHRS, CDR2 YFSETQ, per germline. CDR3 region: CASSKTGDGYTF. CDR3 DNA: TGCGCCAGCAGCAAGACAGGGGACGGCTACACCTTC.

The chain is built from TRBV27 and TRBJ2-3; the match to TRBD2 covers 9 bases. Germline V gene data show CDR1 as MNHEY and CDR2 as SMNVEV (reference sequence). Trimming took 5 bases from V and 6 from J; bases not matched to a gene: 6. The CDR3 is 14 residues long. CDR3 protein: CASSPGTSPDTQYF. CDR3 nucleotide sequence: TGTGCCAGCAGTCCCGGGACTAGCCCCGATACGCAGTATTTT.

The CDR3 region has the DNA TGTGCCAGCAGAGCGGGAGGGTCCGGGGAGCTGTTTTTT. Protein product: CASRAGGSGELFF. The chain joins TRBV28 to TRBJ2-2, with 10 bases lining up with TRBD2. Germline CDR1 reads MDHEN; CDR2 reads SYDVKM. V was pared by 6 bases and J by 6 bases, with 1 base of the junction left unmatched. CDR3 length: 13 amino acids.

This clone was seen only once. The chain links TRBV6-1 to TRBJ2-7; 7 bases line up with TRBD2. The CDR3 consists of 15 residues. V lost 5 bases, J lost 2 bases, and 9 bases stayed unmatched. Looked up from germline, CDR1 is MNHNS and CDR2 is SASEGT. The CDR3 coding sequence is TGTGCCAGCAGTCCTATAGCGGGTCTCACCTACGAGCAGTACTTC. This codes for CASSPIAGLTYEQYF.

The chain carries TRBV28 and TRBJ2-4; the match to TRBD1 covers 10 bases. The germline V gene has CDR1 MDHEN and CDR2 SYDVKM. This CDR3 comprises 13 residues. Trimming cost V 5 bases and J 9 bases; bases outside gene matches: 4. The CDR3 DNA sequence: TGTGCCAGCAGTATTGGGACAGGGGTCATTCAGTACTTC. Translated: CASSIGTGVIQYF.

The CDR3 here is CASSSIQGGETQYF. The CDR3 nucleotides are TGCGCCAGCAGTTCAATCCAGGGAGGGGAGACCCAGTACTTC. The chain joins TRBV4-1 to TRBJ2-5; 7 bases match TRBD2. CDR3 length: 14 amino acids. V lost 6 bases and J lost 5; bases outside the gene matches: 9. Germline CDR1 MGHRA, CDR2 YSYEKL.

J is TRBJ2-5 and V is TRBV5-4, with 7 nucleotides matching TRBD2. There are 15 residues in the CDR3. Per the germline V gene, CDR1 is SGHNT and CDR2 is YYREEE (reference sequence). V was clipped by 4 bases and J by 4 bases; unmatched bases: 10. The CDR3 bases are TGTGCCAGCAGCCCACCCGGGGAGGGTGCAGAGACCCAGTACTTC. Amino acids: CASSPPGEGAETQYF.

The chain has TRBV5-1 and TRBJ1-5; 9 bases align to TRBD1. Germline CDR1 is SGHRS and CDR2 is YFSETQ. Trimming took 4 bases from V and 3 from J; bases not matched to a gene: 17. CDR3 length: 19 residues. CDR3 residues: CASSTFYGQGSGNNQPQHF. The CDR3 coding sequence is TGCGCCAGCAGCACGTTTTACGGACAGGGGAGTGGGAACAATCAGCCCCAGCATTTT.

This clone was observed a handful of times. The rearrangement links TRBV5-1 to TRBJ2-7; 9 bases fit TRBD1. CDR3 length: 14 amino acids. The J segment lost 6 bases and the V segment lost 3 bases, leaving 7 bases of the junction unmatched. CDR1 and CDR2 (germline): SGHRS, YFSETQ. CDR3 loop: CASSSSGTGSEQYF. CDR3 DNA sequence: TGCGCCAGCAGCTCATCAGGGACAGGGTCCGAGCAGTACTTC.

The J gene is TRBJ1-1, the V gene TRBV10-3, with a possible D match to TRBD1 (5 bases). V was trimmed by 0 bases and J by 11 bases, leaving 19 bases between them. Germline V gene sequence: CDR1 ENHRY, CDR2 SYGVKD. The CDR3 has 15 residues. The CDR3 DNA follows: TGTGCCATCAGTGAGTCGATGGGGGGACCCGAAAGGGCTTTCTTT. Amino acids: CAISESMGGPERAFF.

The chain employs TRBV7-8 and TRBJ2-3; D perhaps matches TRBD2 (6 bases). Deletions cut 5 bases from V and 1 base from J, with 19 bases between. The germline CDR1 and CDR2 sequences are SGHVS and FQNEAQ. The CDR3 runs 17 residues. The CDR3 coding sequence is TGTGCCAGCAGCCTAGGGACTGACGGGGTGGGCACAGATACGCAGTATTTT. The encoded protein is CASSLGTDGVGTDTQYF.

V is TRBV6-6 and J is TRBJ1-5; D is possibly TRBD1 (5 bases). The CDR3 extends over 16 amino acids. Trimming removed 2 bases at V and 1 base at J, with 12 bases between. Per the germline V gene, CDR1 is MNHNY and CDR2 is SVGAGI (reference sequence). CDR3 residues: CASSYPAGTSNQPQHF. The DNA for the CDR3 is TGTGCCAGCAGTTACCCGGCGGGGACGAGCAATCAGCCCCAGCATTTT.

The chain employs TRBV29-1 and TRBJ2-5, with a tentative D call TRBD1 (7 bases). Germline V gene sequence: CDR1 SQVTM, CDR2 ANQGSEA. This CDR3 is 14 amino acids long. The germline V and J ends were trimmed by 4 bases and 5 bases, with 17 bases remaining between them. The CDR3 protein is CSVVGGSGGETQYF. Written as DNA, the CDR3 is TGCAGCGTTGTTGGGGGCTCAGGGGGGGAGACCCAGTACTTC.

CDR3 in DNA: TGTGCCAGCAGCAGAGAGGGGACAGCTACCAATCAGCCCCAGCATTTT. As protein: CASSREGTATNQPQHF. V is TRBV4-2 and J is TRBJ1-5, with 7 bases lining up with TRBD1. Germline V gene lookup returns CDR1 LGHNA and CDR2 YNFKEQ. J lost 3 bases, V lost 5 bases, and 10 bases had no gene match. There are 16 residues in the CDR3.